In its sample, the clone carrying this T cell receptor (beta chain) was seen a few times. Its matching antigen is unknown. The junction and the germline gene differ at one end; a read error may be behind it. This sample stems from a study of T-cell memory formation after mild COVID-19. Study observations and caveats: Mostly located in CM and EM were contracting CD4+ clones, with contracting CD8+ clones located in EMRA.

5'RACE, which relied on constant-segment primers, yielded TCR alpha and TCR beta cDNA libraries carrying sample barcodes and UMIs. TCRdb redid the calling of the 5' RACE reads with MiXCR, one entry per CDR3 protein. In the table there are 250,000 or so distinct CDR3 sequences, roughly 10% of which are singletons. Sample: PBMCs or a T cell subset sorted from them (not recorded which). The clonotype was recovered from a young man who had mild COVID-19 (a few samples of this study predate the infection). Cell type and time point are not known.

The CDR3 coding sequence is TGTGCCAGCAGCCTAGCTTCGGACTTCCTGGGAGGCGGGGAGACCCAGTACTTC. Its protein is CASSLASDFLGGGETQYF. The rearrangement links TRBV7-9 to TRBJ2-5; D is possibly TRBD2 (6 bases). This CDR3 has 18 residues. Germline V CDR1 and CDR2: SEHNR, FQNEAQ (reference sequence).